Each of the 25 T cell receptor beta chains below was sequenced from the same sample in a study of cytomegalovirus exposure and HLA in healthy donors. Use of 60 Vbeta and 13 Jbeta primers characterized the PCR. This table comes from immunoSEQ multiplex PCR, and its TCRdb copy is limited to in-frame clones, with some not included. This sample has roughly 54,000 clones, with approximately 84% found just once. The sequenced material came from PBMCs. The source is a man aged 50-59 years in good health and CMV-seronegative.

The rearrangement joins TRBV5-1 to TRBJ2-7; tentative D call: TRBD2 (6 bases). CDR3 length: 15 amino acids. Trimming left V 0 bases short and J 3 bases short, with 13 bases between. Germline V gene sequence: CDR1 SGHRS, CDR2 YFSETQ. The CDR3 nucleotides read TGCGCCAGCAGCTTGGGTAGTGGGGGGTACTACGAGCAGTACTTC. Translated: CASSLGSGGYYEQYF.

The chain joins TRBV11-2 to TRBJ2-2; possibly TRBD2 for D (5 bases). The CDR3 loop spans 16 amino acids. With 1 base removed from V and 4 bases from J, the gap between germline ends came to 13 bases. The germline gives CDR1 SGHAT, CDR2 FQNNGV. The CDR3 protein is CASSLVGGGGTGELFF. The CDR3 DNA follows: TGTGCCAGCAGCTTAGTCGGCGGAGGCGGCACCGGGGAGCTGTTTTTT.

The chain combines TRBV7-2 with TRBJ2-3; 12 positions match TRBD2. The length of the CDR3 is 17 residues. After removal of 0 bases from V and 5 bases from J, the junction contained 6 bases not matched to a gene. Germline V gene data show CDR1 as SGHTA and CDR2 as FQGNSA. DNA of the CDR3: TGTGCCAGCAGCTTAGCCCCGCTAGCGGGGGGGCAAGATACGCAGTATTTT. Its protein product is CASSLAPLAGGQDTQYF.

The CDR3 reads CASSRTGTVGPDTQYF. CDR3 sequence (DNA): TGCGCCAGCAGCAGGACCGGGACAGTGGGGCCAGATACGCAGTATTTT. The V call is TRBV5-1, the J call TRBJ2-3; 7 nucleotides align to TRBD1. The CDR3 loop spans 16 amino acids. V trimming: 4 bases; J trimming: 4 bases; junction bases outside the gene matches: 12. Germline values: CDR1 SGHRS, CDR2 YFSETQ.

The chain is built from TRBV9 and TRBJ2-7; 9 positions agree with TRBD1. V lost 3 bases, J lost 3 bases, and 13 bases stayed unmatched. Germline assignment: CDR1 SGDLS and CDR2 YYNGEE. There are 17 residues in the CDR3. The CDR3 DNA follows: TGTGCCAGCAGCGCCAGCCCTTTGACAGGGGGACTCTACGAGCAGTACTTC. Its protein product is CASSASPLTGGLYEQYF.

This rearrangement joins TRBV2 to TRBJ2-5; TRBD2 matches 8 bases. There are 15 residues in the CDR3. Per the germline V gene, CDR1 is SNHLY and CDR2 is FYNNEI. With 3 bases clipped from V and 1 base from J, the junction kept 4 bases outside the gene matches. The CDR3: CASSDVLAGQETQYF. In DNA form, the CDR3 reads TGTGCCAGCAGTGACGTCCTAGCGGGCCAAGAGACCCAGTACTTC.

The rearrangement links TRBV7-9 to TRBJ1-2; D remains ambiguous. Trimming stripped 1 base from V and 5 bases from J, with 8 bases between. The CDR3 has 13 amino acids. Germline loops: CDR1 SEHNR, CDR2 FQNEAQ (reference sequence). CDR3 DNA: TGTGCCAGCAGCTTAGGGGCGGGTTATGGCTACACCTTC. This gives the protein CASSLGAGYGYTF.

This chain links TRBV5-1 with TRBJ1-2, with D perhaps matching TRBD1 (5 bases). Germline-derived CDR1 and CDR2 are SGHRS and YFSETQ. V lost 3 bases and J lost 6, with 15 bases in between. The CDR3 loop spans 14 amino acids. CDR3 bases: TGCGCCAGCAGCTCGGGGGAGGGGTGGAATGGCTACACCTTC. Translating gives CASSSGEGWNGYTF.

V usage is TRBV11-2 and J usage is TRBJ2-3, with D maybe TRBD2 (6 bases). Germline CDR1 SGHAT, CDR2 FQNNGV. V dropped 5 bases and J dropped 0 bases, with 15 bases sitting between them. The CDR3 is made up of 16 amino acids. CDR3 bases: TGTGCCAGCAGCCCCTTGGGGGGTGCTAGCACAGATACGCAGTATTTT. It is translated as CASSPLGGASTDTQYF. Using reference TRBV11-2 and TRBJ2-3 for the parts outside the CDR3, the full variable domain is EAGVAQSPRYKIIEKRQSVAFWCNPISGHATLYWYQQILGQGPKLLIQFQNNGVVDDSQLPKDRFSAERLKGVDSTLKIQPAKLEDSAVYLCASSPLGGASTDTQYFGPGTRLTVL.

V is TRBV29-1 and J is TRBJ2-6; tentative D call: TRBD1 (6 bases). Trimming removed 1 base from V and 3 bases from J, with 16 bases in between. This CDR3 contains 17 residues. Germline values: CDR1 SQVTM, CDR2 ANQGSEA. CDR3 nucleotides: TGCAGCGTTGAAGTGGGGGCTCTTCGGAGTGGGGCCAACGTCCTGACTTTC. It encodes CSVEVGALRSGANVLTF.

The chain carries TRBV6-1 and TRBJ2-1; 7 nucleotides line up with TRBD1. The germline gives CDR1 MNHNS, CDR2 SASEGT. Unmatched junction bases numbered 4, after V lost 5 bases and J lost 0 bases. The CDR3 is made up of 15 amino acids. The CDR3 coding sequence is TGTGCCAGCAGTCCGGGACAGCCCTCCTACAATGAGCAGTTCTTC. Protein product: CASSPGQPSYNEQFF.

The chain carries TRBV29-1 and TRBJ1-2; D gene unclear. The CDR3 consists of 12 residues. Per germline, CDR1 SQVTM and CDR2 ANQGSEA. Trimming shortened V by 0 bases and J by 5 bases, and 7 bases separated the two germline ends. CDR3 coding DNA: TGCAGCGTTGAAGAACGGGTGTATGGCTACACCTTC. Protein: CSVEERVYGYTF.

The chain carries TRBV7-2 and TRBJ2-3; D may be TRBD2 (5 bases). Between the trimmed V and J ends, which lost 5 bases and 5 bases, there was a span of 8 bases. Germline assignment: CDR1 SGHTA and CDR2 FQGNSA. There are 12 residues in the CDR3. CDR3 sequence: CASSPGGDTQYF. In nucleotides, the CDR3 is TGTGCCAGCAGCCCTGGAGGAGATACGCAGTATTTT.

The CDR3 here is CASSPAGSNYGYTF. Written as DNA, the CDR3 is TGTGCCAGCAGCCCTGCCGGGTCGAACTATGGCTACACCTTC. The chain recombines TRBV7-8 with TRBJ1-2; no firm D call. V was pared by 5 bases and J by 2 bases, with 12 bases between. Germline loops: CDR1 SGHVS, CDR2 FQNEAQ. The CDR3 totals 14 residues.

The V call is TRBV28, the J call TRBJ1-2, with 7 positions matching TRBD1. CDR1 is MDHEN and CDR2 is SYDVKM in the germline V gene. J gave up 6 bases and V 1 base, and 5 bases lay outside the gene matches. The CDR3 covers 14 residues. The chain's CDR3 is CASSLLVQGNGYTF. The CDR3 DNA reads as TGTGCCAGCAGTTTATTAGTACAGGGGAATGGCTACACCTTC.

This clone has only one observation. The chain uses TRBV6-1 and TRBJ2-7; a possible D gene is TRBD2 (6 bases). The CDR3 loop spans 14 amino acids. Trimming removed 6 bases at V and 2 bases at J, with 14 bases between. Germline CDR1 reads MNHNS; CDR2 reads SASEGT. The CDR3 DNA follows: TGTGCCAGCAGGGGGGACTTGATACCCTACGAGCAGTACTTC. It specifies CASRGDLIPYEQYF.

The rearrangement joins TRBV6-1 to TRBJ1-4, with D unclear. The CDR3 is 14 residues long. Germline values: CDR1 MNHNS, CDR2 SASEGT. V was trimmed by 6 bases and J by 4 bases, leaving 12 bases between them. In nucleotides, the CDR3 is TGTGCCAGCAGGGGCGGGGTACATAATGAAAAACTGTTTTTT. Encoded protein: CASRGGVHNEKLFF.

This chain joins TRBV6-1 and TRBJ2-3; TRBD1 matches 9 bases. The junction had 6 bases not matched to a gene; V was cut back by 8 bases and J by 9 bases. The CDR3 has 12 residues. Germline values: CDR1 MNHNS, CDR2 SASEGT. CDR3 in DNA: TGTGCCAGCCTCGGACAGGGGCGAACGCAGTATTTT. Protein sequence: CASLGQGRTQYF.

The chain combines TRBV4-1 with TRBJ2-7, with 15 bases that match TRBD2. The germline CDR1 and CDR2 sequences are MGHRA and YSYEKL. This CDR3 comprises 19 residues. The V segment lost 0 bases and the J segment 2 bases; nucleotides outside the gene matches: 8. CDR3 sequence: CASSQDRGTSGGPAYEQYF. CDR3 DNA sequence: TGCGCCAGCAGCCAAGATAGGGGGACTAGCGGGGGGCCTGCCTACGAGCAGTACTTC.

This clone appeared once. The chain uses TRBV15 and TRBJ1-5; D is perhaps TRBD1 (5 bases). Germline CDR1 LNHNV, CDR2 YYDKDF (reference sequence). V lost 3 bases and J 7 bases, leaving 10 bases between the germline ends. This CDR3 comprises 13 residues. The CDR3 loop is CATSREGFQPQHF. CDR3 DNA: TGTGCCACCAGCAGGGAGGGGTTCCAGCCCCAGCATTTT. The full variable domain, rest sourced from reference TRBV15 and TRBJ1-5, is DAMVIQNPRYQVTQFGKPVTLSCSQTLNHNVMYWYQQKSSQAPKLLFHYYDKDFNNEADTPDNFQSRRPNTSFCFLDIRSPGLGDTAMYLCATSREGFQPQHFGDGTRLSIL.

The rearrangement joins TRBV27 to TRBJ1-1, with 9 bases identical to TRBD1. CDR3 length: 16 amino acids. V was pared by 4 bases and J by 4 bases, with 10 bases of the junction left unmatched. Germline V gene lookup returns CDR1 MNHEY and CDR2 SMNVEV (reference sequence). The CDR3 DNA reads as TGTGCCAGCAGTTCCGGGACAGGGCAAGGGGGCACTGAAGCTTTCTTT. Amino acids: CASSSGTGQGGTEAFF.

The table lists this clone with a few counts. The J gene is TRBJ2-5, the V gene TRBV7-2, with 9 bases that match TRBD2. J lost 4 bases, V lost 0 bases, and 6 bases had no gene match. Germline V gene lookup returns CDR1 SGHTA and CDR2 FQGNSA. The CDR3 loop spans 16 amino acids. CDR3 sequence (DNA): TGTGCCAGCAGCTTAGCGCCAAGCGGGGGGAGAGAGACCCAGTACTTC. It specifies CASSLAPSGGRETQYF.

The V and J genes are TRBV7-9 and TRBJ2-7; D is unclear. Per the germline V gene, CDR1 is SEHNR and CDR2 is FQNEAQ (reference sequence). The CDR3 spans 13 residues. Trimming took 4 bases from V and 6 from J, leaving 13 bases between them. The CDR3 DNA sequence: TGTGCCAGCAGCTGGAGCTTGGGTGCCGAGCAGTACTTC. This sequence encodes CASSWSLGAEQYF.

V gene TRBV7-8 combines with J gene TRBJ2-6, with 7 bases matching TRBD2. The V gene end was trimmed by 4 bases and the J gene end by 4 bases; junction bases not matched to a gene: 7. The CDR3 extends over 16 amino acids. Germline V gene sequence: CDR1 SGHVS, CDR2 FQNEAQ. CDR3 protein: CASSWPGGSGANVLTF. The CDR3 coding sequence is TGTGCCAGCAGCTGGCCCGGGGGGTCCGGGGCCAACGTCCTGACTTTC.

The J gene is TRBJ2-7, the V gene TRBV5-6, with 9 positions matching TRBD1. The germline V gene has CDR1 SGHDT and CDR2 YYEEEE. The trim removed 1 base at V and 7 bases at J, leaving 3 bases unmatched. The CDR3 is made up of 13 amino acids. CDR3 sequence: CASSLYGTGEQYF. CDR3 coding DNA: TGTGCCAGCAGCTTGTATGGGACAGGGGAGCAGTACTTC. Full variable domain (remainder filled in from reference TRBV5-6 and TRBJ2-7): DAGVTQSPTHLIKTRGQQVTLRCSPKSGHDTVSWYQQALGQGPQFIFQYYEEEERQRGNFPDRFSGHQFPNYSSELNVNALLLGDSALYLCASSLYGTGEQYFGPGTRLTVT.